The rows below give T cell receptor beta chains drawn from one sample of a study of T cells after posttransplantation cyclophosphamide. Assay: immunoSEQ multiplex PCR; the TCRdb copy retains only in-frame clones and omits some. Among about 28,000 clones listed, 70% to 90% were seen once. Sequencing was done on a sample of PBMCs. Source of these receptors: a man aged 45-65 years. Each CDR3 is given with its conserved first and last residue. The order of the fields is clone size, J gene, V gene, D gene, CDR3 protein, CDR3 DNA. D genes are given only for firm matches. Where a row states a size, it is once, few, many or the class of an expanded clone; other rows omit it.

>-|TRBJ2-1|TRBV18|-
CASSPTINPFSSYNEQFF
TGTGCCAGCTCACCCACGATAAATCCCTTCAGCTCCTACAATGAGCAGTTCTTC
>-|TRBJ2-3|TRBV6-1|TRBD2
CASAPKTSADTQYF
TGTGCCAGCGCCCCCAAGACTAGCGCGGATACGCAGTATTTT
>-|TRBJ2-7|TRBV11-3|-
CASSLGGFSYEQYF
TGTGCCAGCAGCTTAGGCGGGTTCTCCTACGAGCAGTACTTC
>-|TRBJ2-1|TRBV30|-
CAWSDGGGGNEQFF
TGTGCCTGGAGTGACGGGGGAGGGGGAAATGAGCAGTTCTTC
>-|TRBJ2-7|TRBV28|-
CASSDAGTSEGEQYF
TGTGCCAGCAGTGACGCTGGGACATCGGAAGGGGAGCAGTACTTC
>-|TRBJ2-7|TRBV5-4|TRBD2
CASSSPGLASYEQYF
TGTGCCAGCAGTTCGCCGGGACTAGCCTCCTACGAGCAGTACTTC
>-|TRBJ2-5|TRBV5-1|-
CASSLQGYFQETQYF
TGCGCCAGCAGCTTGCAGGGGTACTTCCAAGAGACCCAGTACTTC
>once|TRBJ2-1|TRBV15|TRBD1
CATSRLTGDNYNEQFF
TGTGCCACCAGCAGACTGACAGGGGACAACTACAATGAGCAGTTCTTC
>-|TRBJ2-5|TRBV28|-
CASSWDEGVQETQYF
TGTGCCAGCTCTTGGGACGAGGGGGTCCAAGAGACCCAGTACTTC
>once|TRBJ2-5|TRBV2|-
CASSERGTQYF
TGTGCCAGCAGTGAAAGGGGGACCCAGTACTTC
>-|TRBJ1-2|TRBV9|-
CASGQDSYGYTF
TGTGCCAGCGGTCAGGACAGCTATGGCTACACCTTC
>-|TRBJ1-5|TRBV10-3|TRBD1
CAISESGGQGAQPQHF
TGTGCCATCAGTGAGTCGGGGGGACAGGGGGCCCAGCCCCAGCATTTT
>-|TRBJ1-1|TRBV28|-
CASSSPGSGKAFF
TGTGCCAGCAGTTCCCCAGGGTCTGGGAAAGCTTTCTTT
>once|TRBJ2-7|TRBV6-1|TRBD2
CASSEELASIYEQYF
TGTGCCAGCAGTGAAGAACTAGCGAGCATCTACGAGCAGTACTTC
>-|TRBJ2-1|TRBV4-3|TRBD2
CASSQDPMRGSYNEQFF
TGCGCCAGCAGCCAAGATCCTATGCGGGGGTCATACAATGAGCAGTTCTTC
>-|TRBJ2-4|TRBV7-9|-
CASSLNTAKNIQYF
TGTGCCAGCAGCTTGAACACGGCCAAAAACATTCAGTACTTC
>-|TRBJ2-7|TRBV5-1|TRBD2
CASSLGAGDYEQYF
TGCGCCAGCAGCTTGGGAGCGGGGGACTACGAGCAGTACTTC
>once|TRBJ2-3|TRBV5-1|-
CASSLQYRVGTDTQYF
TGCGCCAGCTCCCTTCAATACAGGGTAGGGACAGATACGCAGTATTTT
>-|TRBJ2-7|TRBV27|TRBD1
CASSPLRDRPYEQYF
TGTGCCAGCAGCCCACTCCGGGACAGACCCTACGAGCAGTACTTC
>once|TRBJ1-6|TRBV4-2|-
CASSQDQNQGVQGSPLHF
TGTGCCAGCAGCCAAGACCAGAACCAAGGGGTTCAGGGTTCACCCCTCCACTTT
>-|TRBJ2-2|TRBV19|-
CASSKTTNTGELFF
TGTGCCAGTAGTAAGACAACGAACACCGGGGAGCTGTTTTTT
>-|TRBJ2-1|TRBV6-1|TRBD2
CASSGGGSYNEQFF
TGTGCCAGCAGTGGAGGCGGGAGCTACAATGAGCAGTTCTTC
>-|TRBJ2-1|TRBV7-2|-
CASSLPGSWDNEQFF
TGTGCCAGCAGCTTACCGGGATCGTGGGACAATGAGCAGTTCTTC
>-|TRBJ2-7|TRBV28|TRBD1
CASSFPLIGPGQGAHEQYF
TGTGCCAGCAGTTTCCCTCTCATAGGACCGGGACAGGGGGCCCACGAGCAGTACTTC
>-|TRBJ1-4|TRBV6-1|-
CASRPDSKKLFF
TGTGCCAGCCGCCCAGACAGTAAAAAACTGTTTTTT
>-|TRBJ2-1|TRBV18|-
CASSPRETGTANNEQFF
TGTGCCAGCTCACCGCGGGAAACCGGGACAGCAAACAATGAGCAGTTCTTC
>-|TRBJ1-5|TRBV16|TRBD1
CASSQDRGLQHF
TGTGCCAGCAGCCAAGACAGGGGTCTGCAGCATTTT
>-|TRBJ1-1|TRBV2|-
CASSVGGFTEAFF
TGTGCCAGCAGTGTGGGGGGTTTCACTGAAGCTTTCTTT
>-|TRBJ1-3|TRBV6-1|-
CASSVAVARAGNTIYF
TGTGCCAGCAGTGTGGCGGTGGCCAGGGCTGGAAACACCATATATTTT
>-|TRBJ1-4|TRBV6-1|TRBD1
CASSPRDRNEKLFF
TGTGCCAGCAGTCCCCGGGACAGGAATGAAAAACTGTTTTTT
>-|TRBJ2-1|TRBV6-6|TRBD1
CASSYTMTGQGSEQFF
TGTGCCAGCAGTTACACCATGACAGGGCAGGGGTCTGAGCAGTTCTTC
>-|TRBJ2-7|TRBV5-1|-
CASSIGPDSYEQYF
TGCGCCAGCAGCATTGGTCCCGACAGCTACGAGCAGTACTTC
>-|TRBJ1-1|TRBV28|TRBD1
CASNGGTGAFF
TGTGCCAGCAATGGAGGGACAGGGGCTTTCTTT
>-|TRBJ2-1|TRBV7-7|-
CASSLVPADNEQFF
TGTGCTAGCAGCTTAGTACCAGCGGACAATGAGCAGTTCTTC
>-|TRBJ1-2|TRBV4-3|-
CASSQDWGDYGYTF
TGCGCCAGCAGCCAAGATTGGGGGGACTATGGCTACACCTTC
>-|TRBJ1-6|TRBV6-5|-
CASTPEVSYNSPLHF
TGTGCCAGCACCCCCGAGGTCTCCTATAATTCACCCCTCCACTTT
>-|TRBJ2-7|TRBV19|TRBD1
CASSTIGGSYEQYF
TGTGCCAGTAGTACAATAGGGGGCAGCTACGAGCAGTACTTC
>few|TRBJ1-3|TRBV30|-
CAWSQTGSGNTIYF
TGTGCCTGGAGCCAGACCGGGTCTGGAAACACCATATATTTT
>-|TRBJ1-4|TRBV11-2|-
CASSLASTNEKLFF
TGTGCCAGCAGCTTAGCATCAACTAATGAAAAACTGTTTTTT
>-|TRBJ2-7|TRBV2|TRBD1
CASRAGGYEQYF
TGTGCCAGCAGGGCAGGGGGATACGAGCAGTACTTC
>-|TRBJ1-5|TRBV18|-
CASSLGQLHSNQPQHF
TGTGCCAGCTCACTTGGACAGCTTCATAGCAATCAGCCCCAGCATTTT
>-|TRBJ1-2|TRBV6-1|-
CASRGDSRVYGYTF
TGTGCCAGTAGAGGTGACTCGAGGGTTTATGGCTACACCTTC
>-|TRBJ2-5|TRBV28|TRBD1
CASGLTGGGEETQYF
TGTGCCAGCGGATTAACAGGGGGCGGGGAAGAGACCCAGTACTTC
>-|TRBJ2-5|TRBV5-1|-
CASSLAQETQYF
TGCGCCAGCAGCTTGGCTCAAGAGACCCAGTACTTC
>-|TRBJ2-3|TRBV7-8|TRBD1
CASSLPRGRGTDTQYF
TGTGCCAGCAGCTTACCAAGGGGGCGGGGCACAGATACGCAGTATTTT
>-|TRBJ2-7|TRBV9|-
CASSVNRAPTYEQYF
TGTGCCAGCAGCGTTAACAGGGCCCCTACCTACGAGCAGTACTTC
>-|TRBJ1-1|TRBV19|TRBD1
CASRQGRRTEAFF
TGTGCCAGTAGACAGGGGAGGCGGACTGAAGCTTTCTTT
>-|TRBJ2-6|TRBV2|-
CASTPVSSGANVLTF
TGTGCCAGCACCCCTGTTTCCTCTGGGGCCAACGTCCTGACTTTC
>once|TRBJ2-5|TRBV7-2|-
CASSLVVGGPKTQYF
TGTGCCAGCAGCTTAGTGGTTGGGGGCCCAAAGACCCAGTACTTC
>-|TRBJ2-5|TRBV4-2|TRBD2
CASSQDRRLAGEETQYF
TGTGCCAGCAGCCAAGATCGTAGACTAGCGGGGGAAGAGACCCAGTACTTC
>-|TRBJ2-3|TRBV15|TRBD1
CATSRDATTGGRDIDTQYF
TGTGCCACCAGCAGAGACGCGACAACAGGGGGCCGGGATATAGATACGCAGTATTTT